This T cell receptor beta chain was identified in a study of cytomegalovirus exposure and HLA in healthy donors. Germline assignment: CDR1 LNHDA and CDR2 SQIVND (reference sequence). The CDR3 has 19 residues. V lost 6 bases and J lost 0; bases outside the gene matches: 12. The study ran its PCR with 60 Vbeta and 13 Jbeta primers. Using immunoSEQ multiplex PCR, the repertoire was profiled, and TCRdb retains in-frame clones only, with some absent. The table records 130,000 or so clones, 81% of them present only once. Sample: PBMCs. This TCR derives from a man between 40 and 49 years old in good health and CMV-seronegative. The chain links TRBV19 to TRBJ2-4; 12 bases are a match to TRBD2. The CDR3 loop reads CASRHLGLAGNLAKNIQYF. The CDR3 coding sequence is TGTGCCAGTAGGCATCTCGGACTAGCGGGGAATCTAGCCAAAAACATTCAGTACTTC.